The T cell receptor beta chain described here comes from a study of T cell responses to AZD1222 COVID-19 vaccine. Data came from immunoSEQ multiplex PCR; TCRdb stores just in-frame clones and leaves some out. The sample records 150,000 or so clones, 70% to 90% being singletons. Per the germline V gene, CDR1 is SGHNT and CDR2 is YYREEE (reference sequence). The length of the CDR3 is 13 residues. The germline V and J ends were trimmed by 5 bases and 4 bases, with 12 bases remaining between them. This sequence joins TRBV5-4 and TRBJ1-2, with a possible D match to TRBD1 (5 bases). Source: peripheral blood, taken on day 0 of AZD1222 vaccination. The clonotype was recovered from an adult in good health. The CDR3 DNA is TGTGCCAGCAGATACGGGACGGTCTATGGCTACACCTTC. Encoded protein: CASRYGTVYGYTF. Filled out from reference TRBV5-4 and TRBJ1-2, the complete variable domain reads ETGVTQSPTHLIKTRGQQVTLRCSSQSGHNTVSWYQQALGQGPQFIFQYYREEENGRGNFPPRFSGLQFPNYSSELNVNALELDDSALYLCASRYGTVYGYTFGSGTRLTVV.